Listed below are T cell receptor beta chains from one sample, sequenced in a study of T cell responses to AZD1222 COVID-19 vaccine. The table came from immunoSEQ multiplex PCR; TCRdb's copy has only in-frame clones and leaves some out. Of 120,000 or so clones in the sample, roughly 90% were seen once. The material sequenced was peripheral blood, taken on day 0 of AZD1222 vaccination. These receptors were taken from an adult in good health. Each CDR3 is given with its conserved first and last residue. A D gene is named only where the DNA matches it firmly. Clone size appears in some rows only: once, few, many, or a class for an expanded clone.

clone size,D gene,V gene,J gene,CDR3 DNA,CDR3 protein
NA,NA,TRBV5-1,TRBJ1-1,TGCGCCAGCAGCTTGGAGGCAGGACCTAATGAAGCTTTCTTT,CASSLEAGPNEAFF
NA,NA,TRBV23-1,TRBJ2-6,TGCGCCAGCAGTCCTCACCCCCCAACCCCCGGGGCCAACGTCCTGACTTTC,CASSPHPPTPGANVLTF
NA,NA,TRBV29-1,TRBJ2-1,TGCAGCGTTGTACAGGGAAACTACAATGAGCAGTTCTTC,CSVVQGNYNEQFF
NA,TRBD1,TRBV11-3,TRBJ1-2,TGTGCCAGCAGCTTAACCGTACAGGGGATCGGCTACACCTTC,CASSLTVQGIGYTF
NA,TRBD2,TRBV4-1,TRBJ2-5,TGCGCCAGCAGCCAAGATAGCGGGGGGGAAGAGACCCAGTACTTC,CASSQDSGGEETQYF
NA,NA,TRBV5-1,TRBJ2-5,TGCGCCAGCAGCTTCGGCAGAGTCCTAGAGACCCAGTACTTC,CASSFGRVLETQYF
NA,NA,TRBV10-3,TRBJ1-3,TGTGCCATCAGTAAATGGGTCAGGGAGGACGGAAACACCATATATTTT,CAISKWVREDGNTIYF
NA,TRBD2,TRBV9,TRBJ2-3,TGTGCCAGCAGCGACCGACCTAGCGGGAGAGACGGGGATACGCAGTATTTT,CASSDRPSGRDGDTQYF
NA,NA,TRBV6-1,TRBJ2-7,TGTGCCAGCAGTGAAGCTTGGGTATACGAGCAGTACTTC,CASSEAWVYEQYF
once,TRBD2,TRBV24-1,TRBJ2-1,TGTGCCACCAGTGACTCTAGCGGGCCCTCCTACAATGAGCAGTTCTTC,CATSDSSGPSYNEQFF
once,NA,TRBV4-1,TRBJ1-2,TGCGCCAGCAGCCAAGAAGTCCGGGGTACACCCTATGGCTACACCTTC,CASSQEVRGTPYGYTF
NA,TRBD2,TRBV30,TRBJ2-7,TGTGCCTGGAACTGGGGGGGTGACGAGCAGTACTTC,CAWNWGGDEQYF
NA,NA,TRBV11-3,TRBJ1-2,TGTGCCAGCAGCTTAGATGGGAAGAGTTTTCACACCTTC,CASSLDGKSFHTF
few,TRBD1,TRBV18,TRBJ2-1,TGTGCCAGCTCACCAAAAGGGACAGGGGGCGCGAATGAGCAGTTCTTC,CASSPKGTGGANEQFF
NA,NA,TRBV5-4,TRBJ2-3,TGTGCCAGCAGACTGACAGCTAGCACAGATACGCAGTATTTT,CASRLTASTDTQYF
NA,NA,TRBV12-5,TRBJ1-3,TGTGCTAGTGGTTGGGAGGTCGGGGAAGTGAATTTT,CASGWEVGEVNF
NA,NA,TRBV5-4,TRBJ2-3,TGTGCCAGCAGCTTGGCATCTAGAGATACGCAGTATTTT,CASSLASRDTQYF
NA,NA,TRBV6-5,TRBJ1-6,TGTGCCAGCAGTTACAGTGGGATGATAGCGCCCCTCCACTTT,CASSYSGMIAPLHF